A selection of T cell receptor beta chains follows, all from one sample in a study of beta chain features in type 1 diabetes. Repertoires were generated with immunoSEQ multiplex PCR, while TCRdb's copy carries only in-frame clones and drops some. The sample holds approximately 110,000 clones, roughly 43% seen once. Specimen: stem cell memory CD4+ T cells from blood. The receptors come from a woman younger than 35 in good health. CDR3s leave out the opening cysteine and the closing phenylalanine or tryptophan. A D gene is named only where the DNA matches it firmly.

AWEGTGGRRGYT	TRBV30	TRBJ1-2	TRBD1
ASGLQGAGANVLT	TRBV27	TRBJ2-6	NA
AWSKGTNTEAF	TRBV30	TRBJ1-1	NA
ASSLPRLADLRGEQF	TRBV7-6	TRBJ2-1	TRBD2
ATIGRTGSYEQY	TRBV6-1	TRBJ2-7	TRBD1
ASSPQTGYGYT	TRBV5-1	TRBJ1-2	NA
ASSGRDNQPQH	TRBV6-5	TRBJ1-5	NA
SAATGHEQY	TRBV20-1	NA	TRBD1
ASSYTGGGTEAF	TRBV11-2	TRBJ1-1	TRBD1
ASSPTSGRIDTQY	TRBV18	TRBJ2-3	TRBD2
ASVGGGRNTEAF	TRBV5-1	TRBJ1-1	NA
ASSLGSGRYGELF	TRBV11-2	TRBJ2-2	TRBD2
ASSPPRLADYNEQF	TRBV18	TRBJ2-1	TRBD2
ASSLARGEAF	TRBV7-9	TRBJ1-1	NA
ASSPYSGFSYNEQF	TRBV5-1	TRBJ2-1	NA
ASSYSSRRSGNTIY	TRBV6-5	TRBJ1-3	NA
ASSAMGSGRADEQF	TRBV27	TRBJ2-1	TRBD2
ASSYYPDRGREQY	TRBV6-5	TRBJ2-7	TRBD1
ASSNSGVTDTQY	TRBV28	TRBJ2-3	TRBD2
ASSEPFWDGRDYNEQF	TRBV25-1	TRBJ2-1	NA
ASSAQGAVGEQY	TRBV7-8	TRBJ2-7	TRBD1
ASKLGTSGRQTQY	TRBV2	TRBJ2-5	TRBD2
ASSPRQTEQF	TRBV11-2	TRBJ2-1	NA
ASITSGSDEQF	TRBV5-4	TRBJ2-1	TRBD2
ASSQTGGSYNEQF	TRBV28	TRBJ2-1	TRBD1
ASRDLNNEQF	TRBV13	TRBJ2-1	NA
ASRALQGFNQPQH	TRBV6-5	TRBJ1-5	TRBD1
ASSQDGTGNYGYT	TRBV4-3	TRBJ1-2	TRBD1
ASSQLSEEQY	TRBV16	TRBJ2-7	NA
ASSPLGGQAASYEQY	TRBV7-9	TRBJ2-7	TRBD1
ASRGTSGRESYEQY	TRBV28	TRBJ2-7	TRBD2
ASGLVVGQIFYEQY	TRBV12-5	TRBJ2-7	NA
ASSLGSSGANVLT	TRBV5-1	TRBJ2-6	NA
AWTLGQGSYEQY	TRBV30	TRBJ2-7	TRBD1
ASSPTGFEAF	TRBV6-5	TRBJ1-1	NA
AWRDKGNLAKNIQY	TRBV30	TRBJ2-4	NA
AAGTSANNEQF	TRBV10-3	TRBJ2-1	TRBD2
ASSLGLAARTDTQY	TRBV5-6	TRBJ2-3	TRBD2
ASSAASGYEQY	TRBV5-1	TRBJ2-7	TRBD2
ASTTGTGGFRQF	TRBV6-6	TRBJ2-1	TRBD1
ASSQAYSSSYNEQF	TRBV4-2	TRBJ2-1	NA
SVVGQGGGYT	TRBV29-1	TRBJ1-2	TRBD1
ASSQQGSYEQY	TRBV7-9	TRBJ2-7	NA
ASSPSGPRTDTQY	TRBV18	TRBJ2-3	NA
SVGGGRGRGGYT	TRBV29-1	TRBJ1-2	TRBD1
ASSLAQRDYEQF	TRBV5-1	TRBJ2-1	NA